These T cell receptor beta chains were read from a single sample in a study of CD8 T cells in ankylosing spondylitis. MiXCR was run by TCRdb on the 5' RACE reads, yielding one entry per CDR3 protein. The data contain about 340,000 distinct CDR3 sequences, approximately 14% of them seen just once; the ten biggest clones take up about 1.1%. The material sequenced was blood, either unsorted or a sorted T cell fraction (not recorded which). These TCRs come from a male donor with ankylosing spondylitis or in good health (not recorded which). CDR3s include the opening cysteine and the closing phenylalanine or tryptophan. A D gene is named only where the DNA matches it firmly. Only part of the rows carry a size: once, few, many, or a class if the clone is expanded.

clone size	CDR3 length	J gene	V gene	D gene	CDR3 protein	CDR3 DNA
many	14	TRBJ1-3	TRBV20-1	-	CSARTLGAGNTIYF	TGCAGTGCGAGGACCCTGGGGGCTGGAAACACCATATATTTT
-	12	TRBJ1-2	TRBV12-3/TRBV12-4	-	CASSFGTGGYTF	TGTGCCAGCAGCTTCGGGACGGGGGGCTACACCTTC
many	16	TRBJ1-3	TRBV12-3/TRBV12-4	-	CASSPHEVGSGNTIYF	TGTGCCAGCAGCCCCCACGAGGTCGGCTCTGGAAACACCATATATTTT
-	15	TRBJ2-1	TRBV6-5	-	CASRLQQGSYNEQFF	TGTGCCAGCAGATTACAACAGGGATCCTACAATGAGCAGTTCTTC
few	14	TRBJ2-2	TRBV27	-	CASRFYGQPGELFF	TGTGCCAGCAGATTTTATGGACAGCCCGGGGAGCTGTTTTTT
-	16	TRBJ2-3	TRBV30	TRBD2	CAWSVGVAGPTDTQYF	TGTGCCTGGAGTGTCGGGGTAGCGGGACCGACAGATACGCAGTATTTT
few	13	TRBJ1-2	TRBV28	-	CASSLLQEGGYTF	TGTGCCAGCAGTTTACTCCAGGAGGGGGGCTACACCTTC
few	15	TRBJ2-7	TRBV11-2	-	CASSLVGVRAGEQYF	TGTGCCAGCAGCTTAGTTGGGGTACGGGCGGGCGAGCAGTACTTC
-	13	TRBJ1-2	TRBV12-3/TRBV12-4	-	CASSDRRAVGYTF	TGTGCCAGCAGTGACCGCAGGGCCGTGGGCTACACCTTC
-	18	TRBJ2-1	TRBV5-1	TRBD2	CASSLGAGASSSYNEQFF	TGCGCCAGCAGCTTGGGAGCGGGGGCTTCAAGTTCCTACAATGAGCAGTTCTTC
few	12	TRBJ2-7	TRBV12-3/TRBV12-4	-	CASSFWASEQYF	TGTGCCAGCAGTTTCTGGGCTTCCGAGCAGTACTTC
few	14	TRBJ1-1	TRBV4-1	-	CASSRFRGFAEAFF	TGCGCCAGCAGCCGTTTCAGGGGTTTCGCTGAAGCTTTCTTT
-	15	TRBJ2-7	TRBV3-1	-	CASSQGLRTAYEQYF	TGTGCCAGCAGCCAAGGTCTCAGGACAGCCTACGAGCAGTACTTC
-	16	TRBJ2-7	TRBV10-3	-	CAISESIEGSSYEQYF	TGTGCCATCAGTGAGTCGATTGAGGGGAGCTCCTACGAGCAGTACTTC
few	15	TRBJ2-1	TRBV7-2	-	CASSLAGQGPNEQFF	TGTGCCAGCAGCTTAGCGGGCCAGGGTCCCAATGAGCAGTTCTTC
-	15	TRBJ1-6	TRBV4-1	-	CASSQQGIRGSPLHF	TGCGCCAGCAGCCAGCAAGGGATTCGGGGTTCACCCCTCCACTTT
-	14	TRBJ2-5	TRBV2	-	CASSLRQTQETQYF	TGTGCCAGCAGTTTACGACAGACCCAAGAGACCCAGTACTTC
-	14	TRBJ1-2	TRBV6-1	-	CASSRGAEVYGYTF	TGTGCCAGCAGCCGGGGGGCGGAGGTCTATGGCTACACCTTC
-	19	TRBJ2-2	TRBV25-1	-	CASSDSTDLFRSNTGELFF	TGTGCCAGCAGTGACTCTACAGACCTCTTCAGGTCCAACACCGGGGAGCTGTTTTTT
many	14	TRBJ1-1	TRBV7-8	TRBD1	CASSLGQGITEAFF	TGTGCCAGCAGCCTGGGACAGGGGATCACTGAAGCTTTCTTT
-	15	TRBJ1-5	TRBV6-1	TRBD1	CASSTRTGGNQPQHF	TGTGCCAGCAGTACCCGGACAGGGGGCAATCAGCCCCAGCATTTT
few	15	TRBJ2-3	TRBV10-3	-	CAISGGGLSTDTQYF	TGTGCCATCAGCGGGGGCGGCCTCAGCACAGATACGCAGTATTTT
-	15	TRBJ1-4	TRBV6-5	-	CASSYSWAHNEKLFF	TGTGCCAGCAGCTATAGCTGGGCCCATAATGAAAAACTGTTTTTT
-	14	TRBJ1-1	TRBV7-2	-	CAISDRNRGTEAFF	TGTGCCATAAGTGACAGGAACAGAGGGACTGAAGCTTTCTTT
few	14	TRBJ2-3	TRBV3-1	-	CASSYGTRRDTQYF	TGTGCCAGCAGCTACGGGACTCGCCGCGATACGCAGTATTTT
few	16	TRBJ1-5	TRBV5-8	TRBD1	CASSSTYRGGERPQHF	TGTGCCAGCAGCTCGACCTACAGGGGAGGGGAGAGGCCCCAGCATTTT
few	16	TRBJ2-3	TRBV25-1	TRBD2	CASSESVAGGTDTQYF	TGTGCCAGCAGTGAATCGGTAGCGGGGGGCACAGATACGCAGTATTTT
-	17	TRBJ1-2	TRBV6-1	TRBD1	CASSKKAFTRQGDGYTF	TGTGCCAGCAGTAAAAAGGCGTTTACCCGACAGGGTGATGGCTACACCTTC
-	15	TRBJ2-5	TRBV30	TRBD2	CAWSAGLAGQETQYF	TGTGCCTGGAGTGCGGGACTAGCGGGTCAAGAGACCCAGTACTTC
few	16	TRBJ2-3	TRBV5-1	TRBD2	CASSLLLAGGADTQYF	TGCGCCAGCAGCTTACTCCTAGCGGGAGGGGCAGATACGCAGTATTTT
many	14	TRBJ2-1	TRBV3-1	TRBD2	CASSRGGGNNEQFF	TGTGCCAGCAGCCGCGGGGGGGGGAACAATGAGCAGTTCTTC
-	14	TRBJ1-5	TRBV19	-	CASGTTYSNQPQHF	TGTGCCAGCGGGACAACGTATAGCAATCAGCCCCAGCATTTT
many	12	TRBJ2-1	TRBV29-1	TRBD2	CSVGSSGVRQFF	TGCAGCGTTGGCAGTAGCGGGGTTCGGCAGTTCTTC
many	16	TRBJ1-5	TRBV12-3/TRBV12-4	-	CASSFGSGYSNQPQHF	TGTGCCAGCAGTTTTGGTTCCGGTTATAGCAATCAGCCCCAGCATTTT
many	17	TRBJ1-6	TRBV6-1	-	CASSPAGLKGTNSPLHF	TGTGCCAGCAGTCCCGCAGGTTTAAAGGGAACTAATTCACCCCTCCACTTT
-	13	TRBJ2-7	TRBV7-2	-	CASSSQQFSEQYF	TGTGCCAGCAGCTCACAACAGTTTTCCGAGCAGTACTTC
-	16	TRBJ2-1	TRBV5-1	TRBD1	CASSLSTGDRGYEQFF	TGCGCCAGCAGCTTGTCTACTGGAGACAGGGGCTATGAGCAGTTCTTC
few	13	TRBJ2-7	TRBV4-1	-	CASSQGRNYEQYF	TGCGCCAGCAGCCAAGGGCGGAACTACGAGCAGTACTTC
-	14	TRBJ2-4	TRBV2	-	CASSERWAKNIQYF	TGTGCCAGCAGTGAACGGTGGGCCAAAAACATTCAGTACTTC
-	16	TRBJ2-1	TRBV12-3/TRBV12-4	TRBD2	CASSLDTAGVYNEQFF	TGTGCCAGCAGTTTAGATACGGCGGGAGTTTACAATGAGCAGTTCTTC